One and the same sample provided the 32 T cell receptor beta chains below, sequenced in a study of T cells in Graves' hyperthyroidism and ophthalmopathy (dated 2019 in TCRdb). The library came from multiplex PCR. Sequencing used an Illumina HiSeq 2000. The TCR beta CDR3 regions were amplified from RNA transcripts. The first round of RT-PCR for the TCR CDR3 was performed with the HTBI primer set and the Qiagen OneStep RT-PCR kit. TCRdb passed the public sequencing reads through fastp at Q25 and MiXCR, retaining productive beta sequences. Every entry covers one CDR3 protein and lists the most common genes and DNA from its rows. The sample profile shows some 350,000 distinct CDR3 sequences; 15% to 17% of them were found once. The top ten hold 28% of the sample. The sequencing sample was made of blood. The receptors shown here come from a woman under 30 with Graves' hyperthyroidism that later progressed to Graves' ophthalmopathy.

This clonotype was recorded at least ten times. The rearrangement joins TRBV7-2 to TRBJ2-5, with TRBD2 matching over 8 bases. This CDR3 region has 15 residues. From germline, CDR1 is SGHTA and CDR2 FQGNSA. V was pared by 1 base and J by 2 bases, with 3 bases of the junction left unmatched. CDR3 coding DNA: TGTGCCAGCAGCTTAGGAGGGACTAGACAAGAGACCCAGTACTTC. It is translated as CASSLGGTRQETQYF.

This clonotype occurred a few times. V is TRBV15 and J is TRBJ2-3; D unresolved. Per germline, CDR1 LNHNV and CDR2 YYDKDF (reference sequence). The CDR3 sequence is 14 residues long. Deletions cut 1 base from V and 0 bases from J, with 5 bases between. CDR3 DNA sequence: TGTGCCACCAGCAGAGGCACTAGCACAGATACGCAGTATTTT. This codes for CATSRGTSTDTQYF.

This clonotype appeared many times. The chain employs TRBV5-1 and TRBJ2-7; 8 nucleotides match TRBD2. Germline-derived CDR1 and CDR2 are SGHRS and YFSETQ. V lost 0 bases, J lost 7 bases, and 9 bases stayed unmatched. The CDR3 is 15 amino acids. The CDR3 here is CASSLDGRAPGEQYF. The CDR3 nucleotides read TGCGCCAGCAGCTTGGACGGGAGGGCTCCCGGGGAGCAGTACTTC.

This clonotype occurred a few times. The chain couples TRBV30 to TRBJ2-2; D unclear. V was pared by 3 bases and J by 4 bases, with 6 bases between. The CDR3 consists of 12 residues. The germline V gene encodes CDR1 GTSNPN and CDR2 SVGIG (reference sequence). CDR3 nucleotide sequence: TGTGCCTGGAGCTGGGCCACCGGGGAGCTGTTTTTT. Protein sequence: CAWSWATGELFF.

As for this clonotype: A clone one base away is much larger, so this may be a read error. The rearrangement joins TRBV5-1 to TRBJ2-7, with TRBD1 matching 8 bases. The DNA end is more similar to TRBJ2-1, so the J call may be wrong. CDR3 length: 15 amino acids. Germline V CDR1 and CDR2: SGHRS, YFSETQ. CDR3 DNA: TGCGCCAGCAGCTACGGACAGGGAGAATCCTACGAGCAGTTCTTC. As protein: CASSYGQGESYEQFF.

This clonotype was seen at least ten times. The CDR3 DNA reads TGCGCCAGCAGCCAGGGATCGCCTTTCTTGAACGAGCAGTACTTC. Amino acid sequence: CASSQGSPFLNEQYF. The V and J genes are TRBV5-1 and TRBJ2-7; D is possibly TRBD1 (5 bases). The CDR3 runs 15 residues. Germline CDR1 is SGHRS and CDR2 is YFSETQ. V lost 4 bases and J 5 bases, leaving 19 bases between the germline ends.

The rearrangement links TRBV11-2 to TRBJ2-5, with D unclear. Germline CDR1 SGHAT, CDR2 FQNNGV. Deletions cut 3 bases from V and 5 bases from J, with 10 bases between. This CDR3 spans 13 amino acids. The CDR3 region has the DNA TGTGCCAGCAGCTTGTCCCCGGACGAGACCCAGTACTTC. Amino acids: CASSLSPDETQYF.

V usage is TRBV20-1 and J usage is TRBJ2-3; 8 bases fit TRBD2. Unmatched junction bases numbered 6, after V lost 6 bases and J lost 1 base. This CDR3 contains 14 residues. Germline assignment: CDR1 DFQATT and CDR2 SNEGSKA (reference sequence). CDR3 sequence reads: CSAPIAGRTDTQYF. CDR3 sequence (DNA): TGCAGTGCCCCGATAGCGGGACGCACAGATACGCAGTATTTT.

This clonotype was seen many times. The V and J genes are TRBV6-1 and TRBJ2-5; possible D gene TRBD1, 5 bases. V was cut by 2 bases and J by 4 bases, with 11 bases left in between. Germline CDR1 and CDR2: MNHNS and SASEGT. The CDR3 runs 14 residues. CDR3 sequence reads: CASSESVRGETQYF. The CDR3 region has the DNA TGTGCCAGCAGTGAATCGGTTAGGGGAGAGACCCAGTACTTC.

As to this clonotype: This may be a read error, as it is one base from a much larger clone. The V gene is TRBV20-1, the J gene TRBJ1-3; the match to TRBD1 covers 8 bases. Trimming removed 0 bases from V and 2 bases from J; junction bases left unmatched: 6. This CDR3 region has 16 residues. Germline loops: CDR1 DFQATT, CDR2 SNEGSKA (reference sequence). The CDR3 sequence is CSARDRRGQAGNTIYF. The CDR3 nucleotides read TGCAGTGCTAGAGATCGCAGGGGACAGGCTGGAAACACCATATATTTT.

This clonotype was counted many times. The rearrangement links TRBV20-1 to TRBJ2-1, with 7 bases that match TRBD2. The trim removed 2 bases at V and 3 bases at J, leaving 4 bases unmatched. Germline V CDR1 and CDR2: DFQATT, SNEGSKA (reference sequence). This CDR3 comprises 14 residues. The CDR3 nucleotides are TGCAGTGCTAGATCTAGCGGAAACTACAATGAGCAGTTCTTC. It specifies CSARSSGNYNEQFF.

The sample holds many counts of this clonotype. CDR3 protein: CATSDLTGQASYEQYF. CDR3 nucleotides: TGTGCCACCAGTGACTTGACGGGACAGGCTTCCTACGAGCAGTACTTC. The chain recombines TRBV24-1 with TRBJ2-7; 8 bases match TRBD1. This CDR3 contains 16 residues. Per the germline V gene, CDR1 is KGHDR and CDR2 is SFDVKD. With 4 bases clipped from V and 1 base from J, the junction kept 8 bases outside the gene matches.

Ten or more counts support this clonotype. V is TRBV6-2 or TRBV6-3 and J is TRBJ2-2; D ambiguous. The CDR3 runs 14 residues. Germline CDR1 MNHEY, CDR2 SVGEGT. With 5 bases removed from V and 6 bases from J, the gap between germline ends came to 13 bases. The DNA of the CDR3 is TGTGCCAGCAGTAACGGCTTGGCAGCCGGGGAGCTGTTTTTT. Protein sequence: CASSNGLAAGELFF.

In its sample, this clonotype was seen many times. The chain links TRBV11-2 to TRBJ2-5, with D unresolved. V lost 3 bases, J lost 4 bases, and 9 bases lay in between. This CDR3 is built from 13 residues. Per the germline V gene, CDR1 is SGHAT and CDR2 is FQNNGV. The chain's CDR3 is CASSFEVGETQYF. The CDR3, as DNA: TGTGCCAGCAGCTTTGAGGTCGGAGAGACCCAGTACTTC.

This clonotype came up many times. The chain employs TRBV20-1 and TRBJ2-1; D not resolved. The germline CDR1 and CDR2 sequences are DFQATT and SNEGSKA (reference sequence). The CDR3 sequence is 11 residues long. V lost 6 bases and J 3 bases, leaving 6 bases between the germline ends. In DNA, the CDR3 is TGCAGTGCCCTCAGCTACAATGAGCAGTTCTTC. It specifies CSALSYNEQFF.

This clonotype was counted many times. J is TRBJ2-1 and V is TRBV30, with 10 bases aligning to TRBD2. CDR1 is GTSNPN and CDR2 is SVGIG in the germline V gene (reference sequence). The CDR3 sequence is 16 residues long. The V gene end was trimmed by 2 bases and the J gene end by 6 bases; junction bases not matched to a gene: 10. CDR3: CAWSRLLAGEFNEQFF. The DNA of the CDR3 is TGTGCCTGGAGTAGACTCCTAGCGGGAGAATTCAATGAGCAGTTCTTC.

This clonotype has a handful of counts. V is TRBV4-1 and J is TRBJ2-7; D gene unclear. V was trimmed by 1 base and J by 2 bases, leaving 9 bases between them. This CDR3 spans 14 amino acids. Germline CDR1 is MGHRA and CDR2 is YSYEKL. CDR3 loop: CASSQGVVAYEQYF. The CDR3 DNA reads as TGCGCCAGCAGCCAAGGTGTCGTCGCCTACGAGCAGTACTTC.

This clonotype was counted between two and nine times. This CDR3 is CASSFTGGETQYF. The CDR3 bases are TGTGCCAGCAGCTTTACAGGGGGGGAGACCCAGTACTTC. V usage is TRBV7-9 and J usage is TRBJ2-5; 8 bases match TRBD1. Germline V gives CDR1 SEHNR, CDR2 FQNEAQ (reference sequence). V lost 3 bases to trimming and J lost 5 bases; unmatched junction nucleotides: 2. The CDR3 contains 13 residues.

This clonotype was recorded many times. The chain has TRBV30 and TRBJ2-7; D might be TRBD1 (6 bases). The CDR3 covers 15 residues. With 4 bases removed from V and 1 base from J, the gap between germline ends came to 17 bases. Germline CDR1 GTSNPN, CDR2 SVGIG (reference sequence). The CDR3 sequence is CAWTEQGDYSYEQYF. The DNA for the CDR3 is TGTGCCTGGACTGAACAGGGTGACTATTCCTACGAGCAGTACTTC.

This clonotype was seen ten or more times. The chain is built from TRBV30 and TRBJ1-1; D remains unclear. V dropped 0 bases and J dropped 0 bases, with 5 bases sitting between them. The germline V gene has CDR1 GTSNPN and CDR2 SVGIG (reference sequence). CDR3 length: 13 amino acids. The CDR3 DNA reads TGTGCCTGGAGTGTAGGGATGAACACTGAAGCTTTCTTT. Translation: CAWSVGMNTEAFF.

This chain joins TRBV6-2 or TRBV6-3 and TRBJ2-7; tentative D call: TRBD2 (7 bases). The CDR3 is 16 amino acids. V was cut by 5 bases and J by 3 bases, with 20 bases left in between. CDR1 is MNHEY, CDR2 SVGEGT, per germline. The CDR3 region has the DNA TGTGCCAGCAGTCAGGGGAGCTGGGAGGGCCACTACGAGCAGTACTTC. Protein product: CASSQGSWEGHYEQYF.

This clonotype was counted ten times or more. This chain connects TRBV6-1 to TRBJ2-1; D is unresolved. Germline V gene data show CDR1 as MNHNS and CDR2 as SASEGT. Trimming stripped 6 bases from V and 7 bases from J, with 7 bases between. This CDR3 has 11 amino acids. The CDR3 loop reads CASSVGNEQFF. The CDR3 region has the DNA TGTGCCAGCAGCGTGGGTAATGAGCAGTTCTTC.

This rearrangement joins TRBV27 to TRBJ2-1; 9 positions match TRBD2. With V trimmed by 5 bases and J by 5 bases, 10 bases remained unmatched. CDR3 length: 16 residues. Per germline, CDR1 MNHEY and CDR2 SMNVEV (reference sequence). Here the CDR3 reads CASSPMTSGGDNEQFF. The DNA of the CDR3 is TGTGCCAGCAGTCCAATGACTAGCGGAGGGGACAATGAGCAGTTCTTC.

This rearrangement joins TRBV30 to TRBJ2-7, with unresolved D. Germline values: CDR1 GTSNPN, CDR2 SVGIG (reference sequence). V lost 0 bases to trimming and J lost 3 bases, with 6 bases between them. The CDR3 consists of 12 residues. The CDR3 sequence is CAWSVRSYEQYF. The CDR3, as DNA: TGTGCCTGGAGTGTGCGCAGCTACGAGCAGTACTTC.

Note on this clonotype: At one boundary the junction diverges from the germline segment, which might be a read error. The CDR3 sequence: CASSSSIGTSGSSCNEQFF. The DNA of the CDR3 is TGTGCCAGCAGTTCAAGTATCGGGACTAGCGGGAGCTCCTGCAATGAGCAGTTCTTC. The V gene is TRBV28, the J gene TRBJ2-1; 14 nucleotides agree with TRBD2. The CDR3 is 19 amino acids. CDR1 is MDHEN, CDR2 SYDVKM, per germline.

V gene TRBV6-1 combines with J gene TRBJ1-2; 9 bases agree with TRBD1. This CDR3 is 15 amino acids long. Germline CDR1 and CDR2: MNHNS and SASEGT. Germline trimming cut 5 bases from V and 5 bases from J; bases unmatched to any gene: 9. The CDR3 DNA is TGTGCCAGCAGTCTTACGGGACAGGGAGTATATGGCTACACCTTC. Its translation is CASSLTGQGVYGYTF.

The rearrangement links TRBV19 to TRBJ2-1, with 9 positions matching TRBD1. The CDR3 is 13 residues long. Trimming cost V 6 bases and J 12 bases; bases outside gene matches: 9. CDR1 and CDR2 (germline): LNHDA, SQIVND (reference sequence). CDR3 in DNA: TGTGCCAGTAGGGATCGACAGGGGGAAGGGCAGTTCTTC. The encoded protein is CASRDRQGEGQFF.

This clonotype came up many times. The CDR3 region is CASSVGPPGQNTEAFF. DNA of the CDR3: TGTGCCAGCAGTGTCGGGCCTCCAGGGCAGAACACTGAAGCTTTCTTT. This chain links TRBV2 with TRBJ1-1, with D possibly TRBD1 on 5 matching bases. Germline V gives CDR1 SNHLY, CDR2 FYNNEI. V was trimmed by 4 bases and J by 1 base, leaving 16 bases between them. The CDR3 loop spans 16 amino acids.

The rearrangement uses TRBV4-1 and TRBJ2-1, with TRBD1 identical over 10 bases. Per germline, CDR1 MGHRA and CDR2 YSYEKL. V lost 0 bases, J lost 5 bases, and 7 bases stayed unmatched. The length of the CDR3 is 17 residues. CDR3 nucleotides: TGCGCCAGCAGCCAAGAAACGGTAGGACAGGGGGACAATGAGCAGTTCTTC. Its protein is CASSQETVGQGDNEQFF.

The CDR3 sequence is CASSSRRDGDEKLFF. The CDR3 DNA reads as TGTGCCAGCAGCTCCCGCCGGGACGGGGATGAAAAACTGTTTTTT. The V gene is TRBV6-2 or TRBV6-3, the J gene TRBJ1-4; the D gene is possibly TRBD1 (5 bases). The V gene lost 6 bases and the J gene lost 6 bases, with 17 bases spanning the gap. There are 15 residues in the CDR3. The germline V gene encodes CDR1 MNHEY and CDR2 SVGEGT.

The CDR3 DNA reads as TGTGCCATCGGACAGGGGGCCTCCTACGAGCAGTACTTC. Its translation: CAIGQGASYEQYF. The chain recombines TRBV6-2 or TRBV6-3 with TRBJ2-7; 11 bases agree with TRBD1. The germline CDR1 and CDR2 sequences are MNHEY and SVGEGT. This CDR3 is 13 amino acids long. J gave up 0 bases and V 10 bases, and 2 bases lay outside the gene matches.

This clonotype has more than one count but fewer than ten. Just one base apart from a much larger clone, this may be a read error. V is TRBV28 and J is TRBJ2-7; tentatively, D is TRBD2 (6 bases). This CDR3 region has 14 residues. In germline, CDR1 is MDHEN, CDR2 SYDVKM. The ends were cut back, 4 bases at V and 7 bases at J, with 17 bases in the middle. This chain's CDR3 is CASSSSAGEGEQYF. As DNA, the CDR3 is TGTGCCAGCAGTTCTAGCGCTGGAGAGGGGGAGCAGTACTTC.